The clone carrying this T cell receptor (beta chain) was seen only once. What it binds is not known. This entry comes from a study of graft-versus-host responses after intestinal transplantation. The data were produced by immunoSEQ multiplex PCR, yet TCRdb's version contains in-frame clones alone and is incomplete. The sample yields over 75,000 clones, about nine tenths seen once. The CDR3 extends over 14 amino acids. Trimming removed 2 bases from V and 1 base from J, with 9 bases in between. Germline assignment: CDR1 WNHNN and CDR2 SYGVQD (reference sequence). This clonotype originated in a human donor who was the organ donor for an intestinal transplant. The chain is built from TRBV10-1 and TRBJ2-7, with D perhaps TRBD2 (6 bases). Material: unstimulated CD4+ T cells sorted from spleen or lymph node cells, obtained before transplant. CDR3 amino acids: CASSEGGPSYEQYF. The DNA for the CDR3 is TGCGCCAGCAGTGAGGGAGGGCCATCCTACGAGCAGTACTTC.